The next 28 T cell receptor beta chains were all read from a single sample in a study of PD-1 blockade in classical Hodgkin lymphoma. Each patient's relapse followed autologous stem cell transplantation, and brentuximab vedotin exposure varied. The repertoire was sequenced with immunoSEQ multiplex PCR; TCRdb's copy has only in-frame clones and lacks some. Seen here are about 36,000 clones, approximately 69% observed once, and the top ten hold 13% to 15%. This specimen was peripheral blood mononuclear cells (PBMCs), taken before the second cycle of nivolumab. These receptors all come from a human donor with classical Hodgkin lymphoma.

The CDR3 protein is CASRIAGGSYNEQFF. The CDR3, as DNA: TGTGCCAGCAGAATAGCGGGAGGTTCCTACAATGAGCAGTTCTTC. V gene TRBV13 combines with J gene TRBJ2-1; 10 bases line up with TRBD2. V was clipped by 6 bases and J by 1 base; unmatched bases: 3. Germline V CDR1 and CDR2: PRHDT, FYEKMQ (reference sequence). This CDR3 has 15 amino acids. The variable domain in full, completed from reference TRBV13 and TRBJ2-1, reads AAGVIQSPRHLIKEKRETATLKCYPIPRHDTVYWYQQGPGQDPQFLISFYEKMQSDKGSIPDRFSAQQFSDYHSELNMSSLELGDSALYFCASRIAGGSYNEQFFGPGTRLTVL.

The V call is TRBV19, the J call TRBJ1-1; 7 bases agree with TRBD1. With V trimmed by 0 bases and J by 4 bases, 5 bases remained unmatched. This CDR3 is built from 15 residues. Germline V lookup: CDR1 LNHDA, CDR2 SQIVND (reference sequence). This chain's CDR3 is CASSIDGTGVTEAFF. The CDR3 DNA reads TGTGCCAGTAGTATAGACGGCACAGGGGTCACTGAAGCTTTCTTT.

This chain uses TRBV4-1 with TRBJ2-7; 8 positions agree with TRBD1. The germline gives CDR1 MGHRA, CDR2 YSYEKL. Trimming took 0 bases from V and 2 from J; bases not matched to a gene: 9. This CDR3 is 17 amino acids long. CDR3 DNA: TGCGCCAGCAGCCAAGATCGGGCCAGGGGGCGAACCTACGAGCAGTACTTC. Translation gives CASSQDRARGRTYEQYF.

This clone was recorded a few times. The genes are TRBV20-1 and TRBJ2-3; no clear D. Germline V gene sequence: CDR1 DFQATT, CDR2 SNEGSKA (reference sequence). Trimming shortened V by 3 bases and J by 6 bases, and 7 bases separated the two germline ends. The CDR3 is made up of 11 amino acids. The CDR3 is CSASRRDTQYF. The CDR3 coding sequence is TGCAGTGCTAGCCGAAGGGATACGCAGTATTTT.

The chain has TRBV5-6 and TRBJ1-1, with D maybe TRBD1 (6 bases). Germline lookup yields CDR1 SGHDT and CDR2 YYEEEE. V was clipped by 3 bases and J by 7 bases, with 13 bases between them. This CDR3 is built from 13 residues. CDR3 residues: CASSSQGNLEAFF. Written as DNA, the CDR3 is TGTGCCAGCAGCTCACAGGGAAACCTTGAAGCTTTCTTT.

This clone has only a few counts. The rearrangement links TRBV5-1 to TRBJ2-2; D gene unclear. CDR1 is SGHRS, CDR2 YFSETQ, per germline. The CDR3 consists of 14 residues. The V and J ends lost 0 bases and 1 base respectively, with 4 bases between them. The CDR3 here is CASSLAQNTGELFF. The CDR3 nucleotides read TGCGCCAGCAGCTTGGCACAGAACACCGGGGAGCTGTTTTTT. The variable domain in full, with the rest retrieved from reference TRBV5-1 and TRBJ2-2, is KAGVTQTPRYLIKTRGQQVTLSCSPISGHRSVSWYQQTPGQGLQFLFEYFSETQRNKGNFPGRFSGRQFSNSRSEMNVSTLELGDSALYLCASSLAQNTGELFFGEGSRLTVL.

By share, this clone counts as medium-sized. CDR3 protein: CASSSPSGYEQYF. The CDR3 DNA reads TGTGCCAGCAGCTCCCCCTCGGGATACGAGCAGTACTTC. The gene calls are TRBV28 and TRBJ2-7; tentatively, D is TRBD2 (5 bases). V was cut by 6 bases and J by 4 bases, with 13 bases left in between. This CDR3 is built from 13 residues. Looked up from germline, CDR1 is MDHEN and CDR2 is SYDVKM.

The rearrangement joins TRBV9 to TRBJ1-3; 11 bases align to TRBD1. CDR3 length: 16 amino acids. CDR1 SGDLS and CDR2 YYNGEE come from the germline V gene. The V and J ends lost 3 bases and 2 bases, in that order; junction bases with no gene match: 4. CDR3 region: CASSAGQGVTGNTIYF. In nucleotides, the CDR3 is TGTGCCAGCAGCGCGGGACAGGGGGTCACTGGAAACACCATATATTTT.

The V gene is TRBV29-1, the J gene TRBJ2-2; D ambiguous. The ends were cut back, 4 bases at V and 1 base at J, with 10 bases in the middle. Germline values: CDR1 SQVTM, CDR2 ANQGSEA. This CDR3 spans 14 amino acids. This CDR3 is CSVGHRLNTGELFF. CDR3 DNA: TGCAGCGTTGGTCACCGATTGAACACCGGGGAGCTGTTTTTT.

The chain recombines TRBV28 with TRBJ2-2; TRBD1 matches 8 bases. The germline V gene has CDR1 MDHEN and CDR2 SYDVKM. Losses at the gene ends were 1 base for V and 6 bases for J; bases not matched to a gene: 7. CDR3 length equals 16 residues. The DNA of the CDR3 is TGTGCCAGCAGTTTATACGTGGGACAGGTAGCCGGGGAGCTGTTTTTT. The encoded protein is CASSLYVGQVAGELFF.

This rearrangement joins TRBV19 to TRBJ2-7; no clear D. Germline CDR1 reads LNHDA; CDR2 reads SQIVND (reference sequence). This CDR3 is 15 amino acids long. V lost 1 base to trimming and J lost 0 bases, with 10 bases between them. CDR3 region: CASSIGGDTSYEQYF. The CDR3 DNA follows: TGTGCCAGTAGTATAGGTGGTGATACCTCCTACGAGCAGTACTTC.

DNA for the CDR3: TGTGCCAGCAGCTTTGAGGTAGCGGGAGGGTTTGGCACAGATACGCAGTATTTT. This encodes CASSFEVAGGFGTDTQYF. This sequence joins TRBV7-6 and TRBJ2-3; TRBD2 matches at 11 bases. Trimming at V came to 3 bases and at J to 1 base, leaving 9 bases not matched to a gene. The V gene's germline CDR1 is SGHVS and CDR2 FNYEAQ. CDR3 length: 18 amino acids.

By share of the sample, this clone is medium-sized. The rearrangement joins TRBV7-5 to TRBJ2-7; the D call TRBD1 from the table was never checked on the DNA. TRBV7-5 is designated a pseudogene. The CDR3 covers 11 residues. CDR3 bases: TGTGCCAGAAGCTTCACCTACGAGCAGTACTTC. Its translation is CARSFTYEQYF.

This clone qualifies as medium-sized. This rearrangement joins TRBV4-2 to TRBJ1-1; the D is unclear. There are 15 residues in the CDR3. CDR1 and CDR2 from the germline V gene are LGHNA and YNFKEQ. Trimming removed 0 bases at V and 0 bases at J, with 8 bases between. The CDR3 region has the DNA TGTGCCAGCAGCCAAGAATGGGCTTTGAACACTGAAGCTTTCTTT. It is translated as CASSQEWALNTEAFF.

The CDR3 DNA follows: TGTGCCAGCAGAAACCCCGGGACTAGCGGCCAAGAGACCCAGTACTTC. Residues: CASRNPGTSGQETQYF. The rearrangement joins TRBV28 to TRBJ2-5, with TRBD2 matching 11 bases. The J segment lost 1 base and the V segment lost 6 bases, leaving 7 bases of the junction unmatched. The length of the CDR3 is 16 residues. Germline values: CDR1 MDHEN, CDR2 SYDVKM.

The CDR3 protein is CASSPQGNYGYTF. The CDR3, as DNA: TGTGCCAGCAGCCCCCAGGGTAACTATGGCTACACCTTC. The chain couples TRBV6-5 to TRBJ1-2; possibly TRBD1 for D (5 bases). The CDR3 is made up of 13 amino acids. From germline, CDR1 is MNHEY and CDR2 SVGAGI. V gave up 6 bases and J gave up 1 base, with 9 bases separating them.

The CDR3 sequence: CASSYSSRAEQYF. In DNA, the CDR3 is TGTGCCAGCAGTTACTCGAGCAGAGCCGAGCAGTACTTC. The chain combines TRBV6-5 with TRBJ2-7; D not resolved. CDR3 length equals 13 residues. V dropped 0 bases and J dropped 6 bases, with 9 bases sitting between them. CDR1 and CDR2 from the germline V gene are MNHEY and SVGAGI.

CDR3 protein: CASSPGTANTGELFF. DNA of the CDR3: TGTGCCAGCAGCCCCGGGACAGCGAACACCGGGGAGCTGTTTTTT. This sequence joins TRBV9 and TRBJ2-2, with 7 bases identical to TRBD1. J was trimmed by 0 bases and V by 4 bases; bases with no gene match: 3. Germline CDR1 SGDLS, CDR2 YYNGEE. CDR3 size: 15 residues.

In its sample, this clone was seen a few times. V gene TRBV28 combines with J gene TRBJ1-3; weak D call: TRBD1 (6 bases). The CDR3 extends over 15 amino acids. Germline assignment: CDR1 MDHEN and CDR2 SYDVKM. Trimming stripped 6 bases from V and 0 bases from J, with 12 bases between. The CDR3 DNA reads TGTGCCAGCAGACGTGGACAGAGCTCTGGAAACACCATATATTTT. Translating gives CASRRGQSSGNTIYF.

Here the CDR3 reads CASSLGDRVTNEKLFF. The CDR3 nucleotides read TGCGCCAGCAGCTTGGGGGACAGGGTGACTAATGAAAAACTGTTTTTT. The rearrangement links TRBV5-1 to TRBJ1-4; 9 positions match TRBD1. The germline V gene encodes CDR1 SGHRS and CDR2 YFSETQ. The CDR3 loop spans 16 amino acids. The V segment lost 0 bases and the J segment 2 bases; nucleotides outside the gene matches: 2.

This clone was seen a handful of times. V usage is TRBV5-1 and J usage is TRBJ2-3; D call uncertain. The ends were cut back, 9 bases at V and 4 bases at J, with 21 bases in the middle. This CDR3 spans 15 amino acids. Germline-derived CDR1 and CDR2 are SGHRS and YFSETQ. The CDR3 DNA reads TGCGCCACCACCGCAATGGGTCACCAATCAGATACGCAGTATTTT. Protein sequence: CATTAMGHQSDTQYF.

V usage is TRBV18 and J usage is TRBJ2-1; D uncertain. There are 17 residues in the CDR3. Germline V gives CDR1 KGHSH, CDR2 LQKENI. The V end was cut by 3 bases, the J end by 3 bases, with 18 bases between. CDR3 sequence: CASSPQDRYSIYNEQFF. DNA for the CDR3: TGTGCCAGCTCACCGCAGGACCGTTACTCTATCTACAATGAGCAGTTCTTC.

V gene TRBV10-3 combines with J gene TRBJ2-2, with TRBD1 matching over 8 bases. V lost 10 bases to trimming and J lost 0 bases; unmatched junction nucleotides: 4. CDR1 and CDR2 (germline): ENHRY, SYGVKD. The CDR3 has 14 amino acids. CDR3 protein: CASRQGSNTGELFF. The CDR3 DNA is TGTGCCAGCAGACAGGGGTCGAACACCGGGGAGCTGTTTTTT.

The V and J genes are TRBV10-3 and TRBJ2-2; possibly TRBD1 for D (6 bases). V was cut by 4 bases and J by 4 bases, with 10 bases left in between. Germline lookup yields CDR1 ENHRY and CDR2 SYGVKD. CDR3 length: 14 amino acids. Here the CDR3 reads CAISATGSTGELFF. Here the CDR3 DNA reads TGTGCCATCAGTGCCACAGGGAGCACCGGGGAGCTGTTTTTT.

This clone was detected only once. The chain carries TRBV11-2 and TRBJ2-1; a possible D gene is TRBD2 (5 bases). V lost 5 bases and J lost 2, with 16 bases in between. The CDR3 loop spans 16 amino acids. Germline V CDR1 and CDR2: SGHAT, FQNNGV. CDR3: CASSPKVAPTYNEQFF. The DNA of the CDR3 is TGTGCCAGCAGCCCAAAAGTAGCGCCTACCTACAATGAGCAGTTCTTC.

The chain uses TRBV27 and TRBJ2-7; 7 bases match TRBD1. The CDR3 has 15 residues. CDR1 is MNHEY, CDR2 SMNVEV, per germline (reference sequence). V trimming: 5 bases; J trimming: 6 bases; junction bases outside the gene matches: 13. The CDR3 DNA reads as TGTGCCAGCAGTGGACCGGGACAGTCACTTCTCGAGCAGTACTTC. Translation: CASSGPGQSLLEQYF.

The rearrangement links TRBV30 to TRBJ1-5, with unresolved D. V lost 1 base and J 5 bases, leaving 9 bases between the germline ends. The CDR3 spans 13 residues. In germline, CDR1 is GTSNPN, CDR2 SVGIG (reference sequence). CDR3 sequence: CAWSGGRDQPQHF. The CDR3 coding sequence is TGTGCCTGGAGTGGAGGACGAGATCAGCCCCAGCATTTT.

This clone was detected only a few times. This sequence joins TRBV7-9 and TRBJ2-7; the D gene is possibly TRBD1 (6 bases). Germline V gives CDR1 SEHNR, CDR2 FQNEAQ (reference sequence). The CDR3 consists of 15 residues. V lost 1 base to trimming and J lost 3 bases, with 13 bases between them. CDR3 DNA: TGTGCCAGCAGCTTAGGGGAAGGACAGCTCTACGAGCAGTACTTC. Translated, it gives CASSLGEGQLYEQYF. The full variable domain, in which reference TRBV7-9 and TRBJ2-7 provide the parts outside the CDR3, is DTGVSQNPRHKITKRGQNVTFRCDPISEHNRLYWYRQTLGQGPEFLTYFQNEAQLEKSRLLSDRFSAERPKGSFSTLEIQRTEQGDSAMYLCASSLGEGQLYEQYFGPGTRLTVT.